This T cell receptor beta chain was found in a study of blood T cell repertoires in COVID-19. Libraries were prepared by immunoSEQ multiplex PCR; TCRdb keeps only in-frame clonotypes and omits some of them. The top ten clones hold over 5% of a sample with 150,000 to 200,000 clones, approximately 80% of them seen once. This clone was seen a handful of times. This sequence originates from a man between 65 and 85 years old who had been exposed to COVID-19. The sequencing sample was made of PBMCs or T cells enriched from blood (not recorded which).

This CDR3 is CSASRGPPYEQYF. The CDR3 nucleotides are TGCAGTGCCAGTCGGGGTCCTCCCTACGAGCAGTACTTC. V and J are TRBV20-1 and TRBJ2-7, with a possible D match to TRBD2 (5 bases). The CDR3 runs 13 residues. Germline loops: CDR1 DFQATT, CDR2 SNEGSKA (reference sequence). Trimming stripped 6 bases from V and 2 bases from J, with 14 bases between.